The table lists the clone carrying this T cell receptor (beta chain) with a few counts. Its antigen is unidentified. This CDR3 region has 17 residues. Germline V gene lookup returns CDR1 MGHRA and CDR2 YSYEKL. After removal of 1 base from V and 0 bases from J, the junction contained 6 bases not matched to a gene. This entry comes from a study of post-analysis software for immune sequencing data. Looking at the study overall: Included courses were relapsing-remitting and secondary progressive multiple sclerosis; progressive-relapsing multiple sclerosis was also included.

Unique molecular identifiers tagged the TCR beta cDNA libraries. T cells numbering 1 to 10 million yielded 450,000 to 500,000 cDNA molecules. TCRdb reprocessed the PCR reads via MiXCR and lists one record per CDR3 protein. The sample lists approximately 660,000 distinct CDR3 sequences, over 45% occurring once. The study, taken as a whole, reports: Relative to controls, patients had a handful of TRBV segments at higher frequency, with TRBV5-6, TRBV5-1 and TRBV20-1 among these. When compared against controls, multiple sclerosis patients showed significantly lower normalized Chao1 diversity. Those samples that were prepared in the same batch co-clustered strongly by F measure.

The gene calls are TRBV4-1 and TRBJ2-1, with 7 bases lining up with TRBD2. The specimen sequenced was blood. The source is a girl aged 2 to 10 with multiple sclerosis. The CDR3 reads CASSQGNGRNSYNEQFF. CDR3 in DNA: TGCGCCAGCAGCCAAGGTAACGGGAGGAACTCCTACAATGAGCAGTTCTTC.